The 15 T cell receptor beta chains in this list originate from one sample, sequenced in a study of OX40 agonist ivuxolimab in advanced cancers. Produced via immunoSEQ multiplex PCR; TCRdb's table is partial and in-frame only. The table has tens of thousands of clones, approximately 92% seen once. The sequencing used CD4+ or CD8+ T cells sorted from blood, collected in a trial of the OX40 agonist ivuxolimab. Receptor source: an adult with an advanced solid tumor such as melanoma, head and neck, liver or kidney cancer.

The chain is built from TRBV11-2 and TRBJ1-2, with a weak D call TRBD1 (5 bases). Per the germline V gene, CDR1 is SGHAT and CDR2 is FQNNGV. There are 16 residues in the CDR3. The V end was cut by 0 bases, the J end by 7 bases, with 18 bases between. In DNA form, the CDR3 reads TGTGCCAGCAGCTTAGAAAGTGGGGGGTTTGTCGGTGGCTACACCTTC. Amino acids: CASSLESGGFVGGYTF.

A word on this clone: A junction end diverges from the germline sequence, so it may reflect a read error. This sequence joins TRBV7-7 and TRBJ2-5; TRBD1 agrees at 9 bases. Germline-derived CDR1 and CDR2 are SSHAT and FNYEAQ (reference sequence). The CDR3 has 14 amino acids. CDR3 in DNA: TGTGCTAGCAGACCCGGGACAGGGCGAGAGACCCAGTACTTC. This sequence encodes CASRPGTGRETQYF.

The table lists this clone with a few counts. The chain links TRBV7-2 to TRBJ2-4; a possible D gene is TRBD2 (6 bases). CDR3 size: 17 residues. The V gene lost 4 bases and the J gene lost 2 bases, with 18 bases spanning the gap. The germline CDR1 and CDR2 sequences are SGHTA and FQGNSA. CDR3: CASSSSPGDAPKNIQYF. Here the CDR3 DNA reads TGTGCCAGCAGCTCCTCCCCGGGAGACGCCCCCAAAAACATTCAGTACTTC.

The CDR3 bases are TGTGCCCCGGTCCCCGGGAGGGGAACTAATGAAAAACTGTTTTTT. Protein sequence: CAPVPGRGTNEKLFF. V and J are TRBV30 and TRBJ1-4; a possible D gene is TRBD1 (5 bases). CDR1 and CDR2 (germline): GTSNPN, SVGIG (reference sequence). Trimming removed 8 bases at V and 1 base at J, with 17 bases between. The CDR3 runs 15 residues. Combining the CDR3 with reference TRBV30 and TRBJ1-4 gives the whole variable domain SQTIHQWPATLVQPVGSPLSLECTVEGTSNPNLYWYRQAAGRGLQLLFYSVGIGQISSEVPQNLSASRPQDRQFILSSKKLLLSDSGFYLCAPVPGRGTNEKLFFGSGTQLSVL.

In its sample, this clone was seen once. The chain uses TRBV27 and TRBJ2-2, with a tentative D call TRBD2 (6 bases). Trimming removed 6 bases from V and 0 bases from J, with 17 bases in between. CDR1 is MNHEY and CDR2 is SMNVEV in the germline V gene (reference sequence). This CDR3 comprises 17 residues. CDR3 sequence reads: CASSTTRWNANTGELFF. In nucleotides, the CDR3 is TGTGCCAGCAGCACGACTAGGTGGAACGCGAACACCGGGGAGCTGTTTTTT.

The V gene is TRBV5-8, the J gene TRBJ1-1; TRBD1 agrees at 11 bases. Per germline, CDR1 SGHTS and CDR2 YDEGEE. V lost 0 bases to trimming and J lost 4 bases; unmatched junction nucleotides: 5. This CDR3 comprises 16 residues. In DNA, the CDR3 is TGTGCCAGCAGCTTGGGGTTCGGGACAGGGGGCACTGAAGCTTTCTTT. This translates into CASSLGFGTGGTEAFF.

The V gene is TRBV27, the J gene TRBJ2-3; 9 positions agree with TRBD2. Per germline, CDR1 MNHEY and CDR2 SMNVEV (reference sequence). After removal of 4 bases from V and 2 bases from J, the junction contained 7 bases not matched to a gene. This CDR3 has 16 residues. The CDR3 is CASSSGLALITDTQYF. The CDR3 DNA reads as TGTGCCAGCAGTTCCGGACTAGCGCTGATCACAGATACGCAGTATTTT.

The chain is built from TRBV7-9 and TRBJ2-7; 12 nucleotides align to TRBD2. CDR1 and CDR2 from the germline V gene are SEHNR and FQNEAQ (reference sequence). The V and J ends lost 0 bases and 1 base, in that order; junction bases with no gene match: 7. The CDR3 totals 18 residues. CDR3 sequence: CASSLAALTSGSSYEQYF. CDR3 coding DNA: TGTGCCAGCAGCTTAGCGGCCCTGACTAGCGGGAGTTCCTACGAGCAGTACTTC.

The rearrangement joins TRBV25-1 to TRBJ2-2, with D maybe TRBD2 (5 bases). The length of the CDR3 is 15 residues. Trimming removed 1 base from V and 6 bases from J, with 12 bases in between. CDR1 and CDR2 (germline): MGHDK, SYGVNS. The CDR3 reads CASSESRRTPGELFF. In DNA form, the CDR3 reads TGTGCCAGCAGTGAATCCCGGCGGACTCCCGGGGAGCTGTTTTTT.

CDR3 loop: CASSLEARSSYEQYF. The CDR3 DNA reads TGTGCCAGCAGCTTAGAGGCGCGAAGCTCCTACGAGCAGTACTTC. This chain joins TRBV7-2 and TRBJ2-7; no reliable D call. Germline CDR1 SGHTA, CDR2 FQGNSA. V was cut by 1 base and J by 0 bases, with 10 bases left in between. This CDR3 comprises 15 residues.

The chain joins TRBV9 to TRBJ2-5, with D uncertain. Trimming took 1 base from V and 3 from J, leaving 13 bases between them. From germline, CDR1 is SGDLS and CDR2 YYNGEE. The CDR3 loop spans 15 amino acids. The CDR3 region is CASSVRWKGKETQYF. The CDR3 DNA sequence: TGTGCCAGCAGCGTAAGGTGGAAGGGAAAAGAGACCCAGTACTTC.

The V gene is TRBV5-1, the J gene TRBJ2-7; D is unclear. Germline V gene lookup returns CDR1 SGHRS and CDR2 YFSETQ. The CDR3 contains 12 residues. Trimming took off 1 base at V and 7 bases at J, with 9 bases between the two ends. The DNA of the CDR3 is TGCGCCAGCAGCTTGTACTCCGGTGAGCAGTACTTC. This gives the protein CASSLYSGEQYF. The whole variable domain, filled in from reference TRBV5-1 and TRBJ2-7, reads KAGVTQTPRYLIKTRGQQVTLSCSPISGHRSVSWYQQTPGQGLQFLFEYFSETQRNKGNFPGRFSGRQFSNSRSEMNVSTLELGDSALYLCASSLYSGEQYFGPGTRLTVT.

The DNA of the CDR3 is TGTGCCAGCAGCTTGGTATCGGGGGATGAGCAGTTCTTC. Amino acid sequence: CASSLVSGDEQFF. The chain combines TRBV5-6 with TRBJ2-1, with D perhaps matching TRBD2 (6 bases). CDR1 is SGHDT, CDR2 YYEEEE, per germline. This CDR3 contains 13 residues. Trimming took off 0 bases at V and 8 bases at J, with 9 bases between the two ends. Drawing the rest from reference TRBV5-6 and TRBJ2-1, the complete variable domain is DAGVTQSPTHLIKTRGQQVTLRCSPKSGHDTVSWYQQALGQGPQFIFQYYEEEERQRGNFPDRFSGHQFPNYSSELNVNALLLGDSALYLCASSLVSGDEQFFGPGTRLTVL.

This clone appeared a single time. V gene TRBV9 combines with J gene TRBJ1-1; no definite D call. From germline, CDR1 is SGDLS and CDR2 YYNGEE. The germline V and J ends were trimmed by 4 bases and 0 bases, with 16 bases remaining between them. The CDR3 has 16 amino acids. Here the CDR3 reads CASSLMNNHMNTEAFF. As DNA, the CDR3 is TGTGCCAGCAGCCTCATGAATAACCATATGAACACTGAAGCTTTCTTT.

In its sample, this clone was seen a few times. This CDR3 reads CASSAGGGAGNTIYF. In DNA form, the CDR3 reads TGTGCCAGCAGCGCCGGAGGGGGAGCTGGAAACACCATATATTTT. The chain has TRBV9 and TRBJ1-3; D is perhaps TRBD1 (6 bases). Germline-derived CDR1 and CDR2 are SGDLS and YYNGEE. This CDR3 spans 15 amino acids. Trimming cost V 3 bases and J 2 bases, with 12 bases left between them.